This T cell receptor (beta chain) appears in the sequencing data of a study of CD8+ T cells in alopecia areata. The CDR3 is made up of 12 amino acids. Germline V lookup: CDR1 SGHRS, CDR2 YFSETQ. V shed 0 bases and J shed 6 bases, with 7 bases lying between them. Specified treatment: oral pan-JAK inhibitor, 5-10 mg twice daily. Following extraction, RNA underwent reverse transcription to cDNA, which served as the sequencing template. The method was immunoSEQ multiplex PCR; TCRdb's version includes in-frame clones alone and lacks a portion of them. Seen here are fewer than 200,000 clones, 50% to 75% observed once, and the top ten hold approximately 16%.

This receptor was taken from a human donor with alopecia areata. The specimen comprised CD4+ T cells sorted from blood, sampled between weeks 55 and 65, from a patient treated with tofacitinib. The genes are TRBV5-1 and TRBJ2-7; D could derive from TRBD1 or TRBD2 (5 bases each). Written as DNA, the CDR3 is TGCGCCAGCAGCTTGGAGAGGGGCGAGCAGTACTTC. It specifies CASSLERGEQYF.